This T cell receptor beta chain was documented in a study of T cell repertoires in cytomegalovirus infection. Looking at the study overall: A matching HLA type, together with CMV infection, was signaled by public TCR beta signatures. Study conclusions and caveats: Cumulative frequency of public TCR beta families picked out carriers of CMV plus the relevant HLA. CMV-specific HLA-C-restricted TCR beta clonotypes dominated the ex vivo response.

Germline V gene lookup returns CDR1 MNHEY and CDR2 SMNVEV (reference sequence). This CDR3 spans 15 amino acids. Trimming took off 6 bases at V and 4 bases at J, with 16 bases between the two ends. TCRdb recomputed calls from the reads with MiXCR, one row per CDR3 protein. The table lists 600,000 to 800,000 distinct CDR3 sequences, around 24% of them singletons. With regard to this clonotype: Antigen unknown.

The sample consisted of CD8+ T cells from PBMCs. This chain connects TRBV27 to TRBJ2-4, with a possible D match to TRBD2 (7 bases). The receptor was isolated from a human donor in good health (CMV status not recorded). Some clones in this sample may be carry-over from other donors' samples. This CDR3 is CASSLGGGRKNIQYF. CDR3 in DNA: TGTGCCAGCAGCCTAGGGGGGGGGAGAAAAAACATTCAGTACTTC.